These 20 T cell receptor beta chains were sequenced from one sample in a study of OX40 agonist ivuxolimab in advanced cancers. Measured with immunoSEQ multiplex PCR; TCRdb has only the in-frame clones, and not every one. The sample lists over 60,000 clones, 85% occurring once. The sample in question was CD4+ or CD8+ T cells sorted from blood, obtained in a trial of the OX40 agonist ivuxolimab. These receptors all come from an adult with an advanced solid tumor such as melanoma, head and neck, liver or kidney cancer.

V gene TRBV6-1 combines with J gene TRBJ1-6; unclear D gene. Germline-derived CDR1 and CDR2 are MNHNS and SASEGT. V gave up 3 bases and J gave up 6 bases, with 12 bases separating them. The CDR3 runs to 15 residues. CDR3 protein: CASSDHSPLNSPLHF. The DNA of the CDR3 is TGTGCCAGCAGTGACCACAGCCCTCTTAATTCACCCCTCCACTTT.

The V call is TRBV7-2, the J call TRBJ2-7; 7 bases are shared with TRBD2. The CDR3 extends over 13 amino acids. The germline gives CDR1 SGHTA, CDR2 FQGNSA. The junction had 7 bases not matched to a gene; V was cut back by 4 bases and J by 7 bases. CDR3 bases: TGTGCCAGCAGCTCTAAGTCCGGGGGGGAGCAGTACTTC. This translates into CASSSKSGGEQYF.

This clone was seen a single time. The V call is TRBV9, the J call TRBJ1-5; the D gene is possibly TRBD1 (5 bases). V was pared by 7 bases and J by 1 base, with 12 bases between. Germline values: CDR1 SGDLS, CDR2 YYNGEE. The CDR3 extends over 14 amino acids. The DNA for the CDR3 is TGTGCCAGCGCAAGGGGAGAGAGCAATCAGCCCCAGCATTTT. Its protein is CASARGESNQPQHF. The whole variable domain, filled in from reference TRBV9 and TRBJ1-5, reads DSGVTQTPKHLITATGQRVTLRCSPRSGDLSVYWYQQSLDQGLQFLIQYYNGEERAKGNILERFSAQQFPDLHSELNLSSLELGDSALYFCASARGESNQPQHFGDGTRLSIL.

V gene TRBV5-4 combines with J gene TRBJ1-4, with TRBD1 matching over 7 bases. This CDR3 has 14 residues. The trim removed 5 bases at V and 8 bases at J, leaving 9 bases unmatched. CDR1 is SGHNT, CDR2 YYREEE, per germline (reference sequence). CDR3 sequence (DNA): TGTGCCAGCAGTCCCGGGACAGCGCAAGAAAAACTGTTTTTT. Residues: CASSPGTAQEKLFF.

The chain couples TRBV25-1 to TRBJ2-5; 12 bases agree with TRBD2. The CDR3 totals 17 residues. In germline, CDR1 is MGHDK, CDR2 SYGVNS. The V gene end was trimmed by 6 bases and the J gene end by 5 bases; junction bases not matched to a gene: 13. CDR3 loop: CASSYRLAGDIWETQYF. The CDR3 nucleotides are TGTGCCAGCAGCTACCGACTAGCGGGGGATATTTGGGAGACCCAGTACTTC.

V usage is TRBV2 and J usage is TRBJ2-3; D perhaps matches TRBD2 (7 bases). Trimming took off 10 bases at V and 1 base at J, with 18 bases between the two ends. Per the germline V gene, CDR1 is SNHLY and CDR2 is FYNNEI. This CDR3 is built from 15 residues. CDR3 bases: TGTGCCATCAGGGGACGGGAGGAAGGCACAGATACGCAGTATTTT. This sequence encodes CAIRGREEGTDTQYF.

This sequence joins TRBV7-8 and TRBJ2-3; D is perhaps TRBD1 or TRBD2 (6 bases each). The ends were cut back, 8 bases at V and 5 bases at J, with 26 bases in the middle. Looked up from germline, CDR1 is SGHVS and CDR2 is FQNEAQ. The CDR3 runs 17 residues. CDR3 DNA: TGTGCCAGCCTACCCGGGGGCGGGGTGGGAAGGGGAGATACGCAGTATTTT. Translation gives CASLPGGGVGRGDTQYF.

The CDR3 reads CASSLQDPANTGELFF. In nucleotides, the CDR3 is TGCGCCAGCAGCTTGCAGGACCCCGCGAACACCGGGGAGCTGTTTTTT. This chain connects TRBV5-1 to TRBJ2-2; D not certain. Deletions cut 1 base from V and 0 bases from J, with 10 bases between. The CDR3 consists of 16 residues. The germline gives CDR1 SGHRS, CDR2 YFSETQ.

The V gene is TRBV19, the J gene TRBJ1-6; unclear D gene. V was shortened by 7 bases and J by 2 bases, with 15 bases between the two germline ends. This CDR3 has 16 residues. CDR1 LNHDA and CDR2 SQIVND come from the germline V gene (reference sequence). This CDR3 is CASTPERNTYNSPLHF. CDR3 bases: TGTGCCAGTACTCCGGAACGTAACACCTATAATTCACCCCTCCACTTT.

The J gene is TRBJ2-2, the V gene TRBV4-2; the match to TRBD2 covers 10 bases. J lost 4 bases, V lost 3 bases, and 14 bases had no gene match. Germline assignment: CDR1 LGHNA and CDR2 YNFKEQ. The CDR3 loop spans 19 amino acids. The CDR3 nucleotides are TGTGCCAGCAGCCAGGTCACGGGGCTAGCGGGGGCGGGCACCGGGGAGCTGTTTTTT. Residues: CASSQVTGLAGAGTGELFF.

The chain recombines TRBV29-1 with TRBJ1-5; D is unclear. V shed 3 bases and J shed 0 bases, with 6 bases lying between them. This CDR3 has 13 amino acids. Germline CDR1 SQVTM, CDR2 ANQGSEA. The CDR3 loop is CSVEGDSNQPQHF. Written as DNA, the CDR3 is TGCAGCGTTGAGGGTGATAGCAATCAGCCCCAGCATTTT.

V is TRBV19 and J is TRBJ1-2; D not resolved. CDR3 size: 12 residues. V lost 5 bases to trimming and J lost 8 bases, with 12 bases between them. Germline CDR1 reads LNHDA; CDR2 reads SQIVND (reference sequence). In nucleotides, the CDR3 is TGTGCCAGTAGTCCGACCTCGGGGGGCTACACCTTC. Its protein product is CASSPTSGGYTF. The full variable domain, rest sourced from reference TRBV19 and TRBJ1-2, is DGGITQSPKYLFRKEGQNVTLSCEQNLNHDAMYWYRQDPGQGLRLIYYSQIVNDFQKGDIAEGYSVSREKKESFPLTVTSAQKNPTAFYLCASSPTSGGYTFGSGTRLTVV.

The V call is TRBV2, the J call TRBJ2-1; D possibly corresponds to TRBD1 (6 bases). The CDR3 has 12 residues. The germline V and J ends were trimmed by 6 bases and 10 bases, with 13 bases remaining between them. The V gene's germline CDR1 is SNHLY and CDR2 FYNNEI. The CDR3 here is CASRLQGNEQFF. CDR3 coding DNA: TGTGCCAGCAGGTTACAGGGAAACGAGCAGTTCTTC.

The chain is built from TRBV5-1 and TRBJ2-7, with 9 nucleotides matching TRBD1. The length of the CDR3 is 14 residues. V was pared by 4 bases and J by 5 bases, with 7 bases of the junction left unmatched. Germline CDR1 is SGHRS and CDR2 is YFSETQ. The CDR3, as DNA: TGCGCCAGCAGCCGTGCCGGGGACAGGGACGAGCAGTACTTC. Amino acid sequence: CASSRAGDRDEQYF.

The CDR3 here is CASTQGFGNTIYF. CDR3 in DNA: TGCGCCAGCACCCAGGGATTTGGAAACACCATATATTTT. The chain carries TRBV5-1 and TRBJ1-3; the D gene is possibly TRBD1 (5 bases). The germline V gene has CDR1 SGHRS and CDR2 YFSETQ. The CDR3 runs 13 residues. Trimming removed 6 bases at V and 3 bases at J, with 10 bases between.

The rearrangement joins TRBV7-2 to TRBJ1-1; maybe TRBD1 (5 bases). Germline V gene data show CDR1 as SGHTA and CDR2 as FQGNSA. Between the trimmed V and J ends, which lost 5 bases and 4 bases, there was a span of 17 bases. The CDR3 totals 15 residues. The CDR3 DNA sequence: TGTGCCAGCAGCGCCCAGGACACGGTGGGCACTGAAGCTTTCTTT. Its translation: CASSAQDTVGTEAFF.

The chain has TRBV5-6 and TRBJ2-7; the match to TRBD2 covers 8 bases. V was pared by 4 bases and J by 7 bases, with 10 bases of the junction left unmatched. This CDR3 is built from 14 residues. Germline loops: CDR1 SGHDT, CDR2 YYEEEE. Written as DNA, the CDR3 is TGTGCCAGCAGCCGGGCGGGGGGAGCGGAAGAGCAGTACTTC. This gives the protein CASSRAGGAEEQYF.

The J gene is TRBJ1-3, the V gene TRBV10-3, with TRBD1 matching over 7 bases. CDR3 length: 14 amino acids. The germline V gene has CDR1 ENHRY and CDR2 SYGVKD. Trimming at V came to 4 bases and at J to 1 base, leaving 1 base not matched to a gene. The CDR3 here is CAISGDRSGNTIYF. Here the CDR3 DNA reads TGTGCCATCAGTGGGGACAGATCTGGAAACACCATATATTTT.

The chain links TRBV5-4 to TRBJ1-4, with 10 nucleotides matching TRBD1. With 2 bases clipped from V and 8 bases from J, the junction kept 9 bases outside the gene matches. Per germline, CDR1 SGHNT and CDR2 YYREEE (reference sequence). The CDR3 has 16 amino acids. The CDR3 DNA reads TGTGCCAGCAGCTTAGGGGCGGGACAGGGGCAAGAAAAACTGTTTTTT. Protein: CASSLGAGQGQEKLFF.

This sequence joins TRBV4-3 and TRBJ1-2, with no clear D. The V gene lost 0 bases and the J gene lost 4 bases, with 15 bases spanning the gap. CDR3 size: 16 residues. Per germline, CDR1 LGHNA and CDR2 YSLEER. The CDR3, as DNA: TGCGCCAGCAGCCAAGATCGCATGGGTGGCAGCTATGGCTACACCTTC. Translating it yields CASSQDRMGGSYGYTF.